This record looks at one T cell receptor beta chain sequence and its context. The sample is drawn from a study of technical replicates of blood from a handful of donors. TCRdb's table, derived via immunoSEQ multiplex PCR, lists solely in-frame clones and lacks some. The sample shows roughly 72,000 clones, approximately 96% of them seen only once. The CDR3 covers 14 residues. V was cut by 2 bases and J by 4 bases, with 11 bases left in between. Germline V CDR1 and CDR2: MDHEN, SYDVKM. The receptor was isolated from a human donor in good health. The material sequenced was T cells isolated from PBMCs. This chain links TRBV28 with TRBJ1-2; D unclear. CDR3 residues: CASSLVLVGYGYTF. CDR3 sequence (DNA): TGTGCCAGCAGTTTAGTTTTAGTTGGCTATGGCTACACCTTC.